The 16 T cell receptor beta chains below all came from one sample that was sequenced in a study of response to subunit inactivated influenza vaccine. TCRdb called the RT-PCR reads again in MiXCR, with one record for every CDR3 protein. The table lists 500,000 to 700,000 distinct CDR3 sequences, around 21% of them singletons. These same records also appear under a second study, on T cells expressing NK-cell markers. Per that paper: A 5'RACE template switching approach incorporating UMIs was used to make TCR beta cDNA.

Material: CD4+ T cells sorted from PBMCs, obtained 11 to 12 days after vaccination. Receptors were obtained from a man between 45 and 60 years old who received an inactivated influenza vaccine.

This clonotype was detected only a few times. V is TRBV20-1 and J is TRBJ2-3, with 7 nucleotides matching TRBD1. Germline V gives CDR1 DFQATT, CDR2 SNEGSKA (reference sequence). The CDR3 extends over 13 amino acids. V dropped 6 bases and J dropped 2; count of bases not matched to a gene: 5. In DNA form, the CDR3 reads TGCAGTGCCGGGACAGCCAACACAGATACGCAGTATTTT. Translating it yields CSAGTANTDTQYF.

This clonotype turned up a few times. This rearrangement joins TRBV28 to TRBJ1-5; possibly TRBD1 for D (6 bases). The CDR3 sequence is 16 residues long. V was trimmed by 3 bases and J by 1 base, leaving 13 bases between them. CDR1 is MDHEN and CDR2 is SYDVKM in the germline V gene. CDR3 DNA sequence: TGTGCCAGCAGTTTGCCCGTGCAGGGGAGCAATCAGCCCCAGCATTTT. Translating gives CASSLPVQGSNQPQHF.

This sequence joins TRBV19 and TRBJ1-1; D might be TRBD1 (5 bases). Germline-derived CDR1 and CDR2 are LNHDA and SQIVND (reference sequence). V lost 7 bases to trimming and J lost 3 bases, with 12 bases between them. CDR3 length equals 13 residues. The CDR3 DNA follows: TGTGCCAGTAATATCTGGGGGTACACTGAAGCTTTCTTT. As protein: CASNIWGYTEAFF.

This clonotype was counted a few times. The J gene is TRBJ2-7, the V gene TRBV6-2 or TRBV6-3, with TRBD2 matching over 8 bases. After removal of 6 bases from V and 5 bases from J, the junction contained 18 bases not matched to a gene. Germline V gives CDR1 MNHEY, CDR2 SVGEGT. This CDR3 is 17 amino acids long. This CDR3 reads CASSNNLLAGANDEQYF. The CDR3 coding sequence is TGTGCCAGCAGCAATAACCTGCTAGCGGGTGCTAATGACGAGCAGTACTTC.

There are a few counts of this clonotype. The chain employs TRBV3-1 and TRBJ1-2; D is ambiguous. This CDR3 region has 15 residues. Trimming pared 5 bases from V and 7 bases from J, leaving 20 bases between. CDR1 LGHDT and CDR2 YNNKEL come from the germline V gene (reference sequence). This CDR3 is CASSGIQGTMAGYTF. The CDR3 DNA follows: TGTGCCAGCAGCGGAATACAAGGAACGATGGCTGGCTACACCTTC.

There are many counts of this clonotype. CDR3 sequence: CASSSSGRAVYEQYF. As DNA, the CDR3 is TGTGCCAGCAGTTCTAGCGGGAGGGCAGTCTACGAGCAGTACTTC. This chain connects TRBV6-2 or TRBV6-3 to TRBJ2-7, with 12 bases aligning to TRBD2. The CDR3 runs 15 residues. V shed 4 bases and J 3 bases; nucleotides not matched to a gene: 4. The germline V gene encodes CDR1 MNHEY and CDR2 SVGEGT.

This clonotype is a singleton in its sample. This chain joins TRBV4-1 and TRBJ2-3; 13 bases match TRBD2. With 3 bases clipped from V and 1 base from J, the junction kept 4 bases outside the gene matches. Germline CDR1 is MGHRA and CDR2 is YSYEKL. This CDR3 comprises 17 residues. For the CDR3, the DNA is TGCGCCAGCAGCCACATAGGACTAGCGGGGGGCACAGATACGCAGTATTTT. Translation gives CASSHIGLAGGTDTQYF.

J is TRBJ2-7 and V is TRBV5-1, with D maybe TRBD1 (6 bases). Germline CDR1 and CDR2: SGHRS and YFSETQ. This CDR3 spans 14 amino acids. Deletions cut 1 base from V and 4 bases from J, with 12 bases between. The CDR3 spells CASSLSTGRYEQYF. As DNA, the CDR3 is TGCGCCAGCAGCTTGTCAACAGGGCGATACGAGCAGTACTTC.

This clonotype showed up just a few times. The V and J genes are TRBV6-2 or TRBV6-3 and TRBJ2-1; TRBD1 matches at 7 bases. This CDR3 region has 19 residues. Germline V CDR1 and CDR2: MNHEY, SVGEGT. Losses at the gene ends were 8 bases for V and 6 bases for J; bases not matched to a gene: 25. CDR3 amino acids: CASGQGQTNTRGMVNEQFF. CDR3 DNA sequence: TGTGCCAGCGGCCAGGGACAGACAAATACTAGGGGGATGGTCAATGAGCAGTTCTTC.

The chain uses TRBV19 and TRBJ2-7, with TRBD1 matching over 10 bases. Germline CDR1 and CDR2: LNHDA and SQIVND (reference sequence). The V segment lost 4 bases and the J segment 6 bases; nucleotides outside the gene matches: 12. The CDR3 sequence is 16 residues long. CDR3 protein: CASSTRTGGPDAEQYF. The CDR3 DNA reads as TGTGCCAGTAGTACCCGGACAGGGGGGCCTGACGCCGAGCAGTACTTC.

This clonotype was picked up many times. The V call is TRBV12-3 or TRBV12-4, the J call TRBJ2-3, with TRBD2 identical over 14 bases. With 6 bases clipped from V and 1 base from J, the junction kept 9 bases outside the gene matches. CDR3 length: 18 amino acids. The CDR3 sequence is CASSKRLAGGPGTDTQYF. CDR3 sequence (DNA): TGTGCCAGCAGCAAGCGACTAGCGGGGGGGCCGGGCACAGATACGCAGTATTTT.

This clonotype was seen a handful of times. This chain uses TRBV6-2 or TRBV6-3 with TRBJ2-1; D may be TRBD2 (6 bases). V lost 5 bases to trimming and J lost 0 bases, with 14 bases between them. The CDR3 length is 16 residues. CDR1 and CDR2 from the germline V gene are MNHEY and SVGEGT. CDR3 loop: CASSTRDSFSYNEQFF. The CDR3 DNA is TGTGCCAGCAGTACGAGGGACTCTTTCTCCTACAATGAGCAGTTCTTC.

The gene calls are TRBV3-1 and TRBJ2-1; 8 bases agree with TRBD2. The germline gives CDR1 LGHDT, CDR2 YNNKEL (reference sequence). This CDR3 comprises 19 residues. V lost 5 bases to trimming and J lost 6 bases; unmatched junction nucleotides: 21. The CDR3 DNA reads as TGTGCCAGCAGCAATGATGGTGGGAGCGTCGGGAGGGCCCGCAATGAGCAGTTCTTC. Its translation: CASSNDGGSVGRARNEQFF.

The chain's CDR3 is CASTPQGLPSGANVLTF. The CDR3 DNA follows: TGTGCCAGCACTCCGCAGGGATTACCCTCTGGGGCCAACGTCCTGACTTTC. The rearrangement joins TRBV27 to TRBJ2-6; D is possibly TRBD1 (5 bases). CDR1 is MNHEY and CDR2 is SMNVEV in the germline V gene (reference sequence). Trimming left V 7 bases short and J 0 bases short, with 16 bases between. CDR3 size: 17 residues.

This clonotype was found a few times. The CDR3 spells CASSVAGFGDYGYTF. The CDR3 DNA follows: TGTGCCAGCAGCGTAGCGGGGTTCGGGGACTATGGCTACACCTTC. This chain uses TRBV9 with TRBJ1-2; D uncertain. The germline V and J ends were trimmed by 0 bases and 3 bases, with 12 bases remaining between them. This CDR3 region has 15 residues. From germline, CDR1 is SGDLS and CDR2 YYNGEE.

This clonotype showed up just a few times. J is TRBJ2-7 and V is TRBV11-2; D is unclear. CDR3 length: 13 residues. From germline, CDR1 is SGHAT and CDR2 FQNNGV. Trimming shortened V by 4 bases and J by 2 bases, and 9 bases separated the two germline ends. The CDR3 here is CASSSPAAYEQYF. The CDR3, as DNA: TGTGCCAGCAGCTCCCCAGCCGCCTACGAGCAGTACTTC.